The clone carrying this T cell receptor beta chain appeared a single time. Reverse transcription of about 0.5 to 1 ug RNA was carried out with random hexamers. Amplification of the TCR beta CDR3 was carried out by immunoSEQ multiplex PCR, which spanned a total of 54 Vbeta and 13 Jbeta segments. Each CDR3 protein gets one entry after TCRdb re-called the immunoSEQ multiplex PCR reads with MiXCR. The sample holds tens of thousands of distinct CDR3 sequences, 90% to 95% seen once. The germline CDR1 and CDR2 sequences are SGHAT and FQDESV (reference sequence). This CDR3 region has 16 residues. V trimming: 1 base; J trimming: 7 bases; junction bases outside the gene matches: 9. These data come from a study of CD8 T cells in Susac syndrome. From blood CD8+ and CD4+ T cells, the TCR beta chain was sequenced. TEMRA cells were FACS-enriched, while CD8+ and CD4+ T cells were negatively isolated.

Sequenced material: CD8+ T cells from PBMCs. This clonotype was obtained from a human donor with multiple sclerosis. The J gene is TRBJ2-1, the V gene TRBV11-1; 8 bases fit TRBD2. This CDR3 is CASSLDKRGRGNEQFF. The CDR3 nucleotides are TGTGCCAGCAGCTTAGACAAGCGGGGGCGGGGAAATGAGCAGTTCTTC.